Below are 20 T cell receptor beta chains sequenced from a single sample in a study of T cell repertoires in cytomegalovirus infection. MiXCR, applied by TCRdb to the reads, yields one record per CDR3 protein. The sample includes some 920,000 distinct CDR3 sequences, 30% to 40% of them seen just once. No antigen has been assigned to these receptors. The sequences come from cultured CD8+ T cells from PBMCs, collected from culture after CMV antigen stimulation. The receptors shown here come from a human donor in good health (CMV status not recorded). Some clones in this sample may be carry-over from other donors' samples.

The J gene is TRBJ1-4, the V gene TRBV7-6, with D unresolved. CDR1 is SGHVS, CDR2 FNYEAQ, per germline. Trimming pared 2 bases from V and 5 bases from J, leaving 15 bases between. The CDR3 spans 16 residues. This chain's CDR3 is CASSLRVSTPNEKLFF. CDR3 in DNA: TGTGCCAGCAGCTTACGAGTCTCCACGCCGAATGAAAAACTGTTTTTT.

V usage is TRBV6-5 and J usage is TRBJ2-5; D is perhaps TRBD1 (6 bases). CDR1 and CDR2 from the germline V gene are MNHEY and SVGAGI. The CDR3 totals 14 residues. Trimming cost V 10 bases and J 4 bases, with 19 bases left between them. CDR3 residues: CATSQGMGPETQYF. The CDR3 coding sequence is TGTGCCACATCACAGGGAATGGGCCCAGAGACCCAGTACTTC.

A few counts support this clonotype. The chain recombines TRBV28 with TRBJ1-2; tentatively, D is TRBD1 (5 bases). Germline V gives CDR1 MDHEN, CDR2 SYDVKM. The CDR3 contains 16 residues. The V gene lost 3 bases and the J gene lost 8 bases, with 22 bases spanning the gap. In nucleotides, the CDR3 is TGTGCCAGCAGTTTCTCCTTGACCGGGGCGGGGCAAGGCTACACCTTC. It specifies CASSFSLTGAGQGYTF.

The J gene is TRBJ1-1, the V gene TRBV4-1; 12 positions match TRBD1. Germline trimming cut 2 bases from V and 10 bases from J; bases unmatched to any gene: 8. The CDR3 loop spans 15 amino acids. CDR1 is MGHRA, CDR2 YSYEKL, per germline. CDR3 in DNA: TGCGCCAGCAGCCAATCCTCCGGGACAGGGGGCAGAGCTTTCTTT. It encodes CASSQSSGTGGRAFF.

The sample holds a few counts of this clonotype. The chain has TRBV7-9 and TRBJ1-4; TRBD1 agrees at 7 bases. The CDR3 has 15 amino acids. The germline V gene encodes CDR1 SEHNR and CDR2 FQNEAQ (reference sequence). The V gene end was trimmed by 4 bases and the J gene end by 8 bases; junction bases not matched to a gene: 10. CDR3 loop: CASSSREGADEKLFF. The CDR3 DNA is TGTGCCAGCAGCTCCCGGGAGGGGGCGGACGAAAAACTGTTTTTT.

The chain employs TRBV27 and TRBJ1-5; D gene ambiguous. Germline V CDR1 and CDR2: MNHEY, SMNVEV (reference sequence). CDR3 length equals 13 residues. V lost 6 bases to trimming and J lost 0 bases, with 6 bases between them. CDR3 nucleotides: TGTGCCAGCAGGAAGTATAGCAATCAGCCCCAGCATTTT. It codes for CASRKYSNQPQHF.

This clonotype was observed at least ten times. This sequence joins TRBV27 and TRBJ1-2; possible D gene TRBD1, 5 bases. The CDR3 runs to 13 residues. The ends were cut back, 6 bases at V and 3 bases at J, with 11 bases in the middle. Germline CDR1 reads MNHEY; CDR2 reads SMNVEV (reference sequence). The CDR3 region is CASSLRDDYGYTF. The DNA for the CDR3 is TGTGCCAGCAGCCTCCGGGACGACTATGGCTACACCTTC.

The chain has TRBV7-6 and TRBJ1-2; 7 bases line up with TRBD1. Trimming removed 5 bases from V and 4 bases from J; junction bases left unmatched: 10. The germline CDR1 and CDR2 sequences are SGHVS and FNYEAQ. The CDR3 runs to 15 residues. DNA of the CDR3: TGTGCCAGCAGCCCTACAGGGGAGCTCCTCTATGGCTACACCTTC. Its protein is CASSPTGELLYGYTF.

The rearrangement uses TRBV24-1 and TRBJ2-2; 8 bases line up with TRBD2. After removal of 7 bases from V and 5 bases from J, the junction contained 2 bases not matched to a gene. The CDR3 is 13 residues long. The germline gives CDR1 KGHDR, CDR2 SFDVKD. CDR3 protein: CATRAGVTGELFF. The CDR3 coding sequence is TGTGCCACCAGAGCGGGGGTTACCGGGGAGCTGTTTTTT.

Remarks on this clonotype: Just one base apart from a much larger clone, this may be a read error. The rearrangement joins TRBV11-2 to TRBJ2-3; no definite D call. The CDR3 runs to 16 residues. Germline V gene sequence: CDR1 SGHAT, CDR2 FQNNGV. CDR3 in amino acids: CVSSLGLTRYSDTQYF. The CDR3 DNA follows: TGTGTCAGCAGCTTAGGCCTGACTCGCTATTCGGATACGCAGTATTTT. Drawing the rest from reference TRBV11-2 and TRBJ2-3, the complete variable domain is EAGVAQSPRYKIIEKRQSVAFWCNPISGHATLYWYQQILGQGPKLLIQFQNNGVVDDSQLPKDRFSAERLKGVDSTLKIQPAKLEDSAVYLCVSSLGLTRYSDTQYFGPGTRLTVL.

The CDR3 loop is CASSFKPDRGNSGANVLTF. The CDR3 DNA follows: TGTGCCAGCAGTTTCAAACCGGACAGGGGTAACTCTGGGGCCAACGTCCTGACTTTC. The chain employs TRBV6-5 and TRBJ2-6, with TRBD1 identical over 9 bases. Germline V gene data show CDR1 as MNHEY and CDR2 as SVGAGI. Unmatched junction bases numbered 10, after V lost 4 bases and J lost 0 bases. The CDR3 has 19 amino acids.

The V and J genes are TRBV15 and TRBJ2-1, with no clear D. The CDR3 is made up of 15 amino acids. V lost 0 bases, J lost 0 bases, and 6 bases lay in between. Germline V gives CDR1 LNHNV, CDR2 YYDKDF (reference sequence). DNA of the CDR3: TGTGCCACCAGCAGAGACCTTAGCTCCTACAATGAGCAGTTCTTC. This gives the protein CATSRDLSSYNEQFF.

The rearrangement uses TRBV10-2 and TRBJ1-2, with D perhaps matching TRBD1 (5 bases). The CDR3 is made up of 13 amino acids. Germline CDR1 is WSHSY and CDR2 is SAAADI. V lost 3 bases and J lost 5, with 10 bases in between. The CDR3 DNA sequence: TGCGCCAGCAGTGAAGGGGATGGATATGGCTACACCTTC. Its protein is CASSEGDGYGYTF.

The chain employs TRBV7-6 and TRBJ2-3, with D tentatively TRBD1 or TRBD2 (5 bases each). The CDR3 runs to 13 residues. The germline V and J ends were trimmed by 11 bases and 0 bases, with 12 bases remaining between them. Germline lookup yields CDR1 SGHVS and CDR2 FNYEAQ. DNA for the CDR3: TGTGCCCCCGGGGCATATAGCACAGATACGCAGTATTTT. Protein sequence: CAPGAYSTDTQYF.

V gene TRBV12-3 or TRBV12-4 combines with J gene TRBJ2-7; D might be TRBD1 (8 bases). The CDR3 loop spans 13 amino acids. V dropped 6 bases and J dropped 7 bases, with 16 bases sitting between them. This CDR3 is CASSLSGTGEQYF. DNA of the CDR3: TGTGCCAGCAGCCTAAGCGGGACAGGAGAGCAGTACTTC.

The table lists this clonotype with a few counts. The chain joins TRBV6-1 to TRBJ1-1, with 9 bases identical to TRBD1. J lost 3 bases, V lost 6 bases, and 8 bases had no gene match. This CDR3 is 15 amino acids long. Per germline, CDR1 MNHNS and CDR2 SASEGT. DNA for the CDR3: TGTGCCAGCAGCGCAACAGGGGGCGCGGACACTGAAGCTTTCTTT. Residues: CASSATGGADTEAFF.

The chain has TRBV27 and TRBJ1-5; D remains unclear. The CDR3 has 16 residues. Trimming shortened V by 3 bases and J by 0 bases, and 12 bases separated the two germline ends. Germline CDR1 MNHEY, CDR2 SMNVEV (reference sequence). CDR3 loop: CASSFPGIYSNQPQHF. The CDR3 DNA reads as TGTGCCAGCAGTTTCCCAGGAATATATAGCAATCAGCCCCAGCATTTT.

In this sample, this clonotype turned up a few times. The rearrangement uses TRBV20-1 and TRBJ2-1; D could derive from TRBD1 or TRBD2 (5 bases each). Trimming cost V 0 bases and J 3 bases, with 12 bases left between them. Germline-derived CDR1 and CDR2 are DFQATT and SNEGSKA (reference sequence). This CDR3 spans 15 amino acids. Here the CDR3 DNA reads TGCAGTGCTAGAGAGAGGACAAGCGGCTACAATGAGCAGTTCTTC. Translation gives CSARERTSGYNEQFF.

This clonotype was seen once. The V and J genes are TRBV2 and TRBJ1-5; weak D call: TRBD1 (6 bases). The CDR3 length is 15 residues. The ends were cut back, 7 bases at V and 3 bases at J, with 16 bases in the middle. Germline CDR1 and CDR2: SNHLY and FYNNEI. The CDR3 DNA reads as TGTGCCAGCAACCTACAGGGAATAAACAATCAGCCCCAGCATTTT. This translates into CASNLQGINNQPQHF.

This clonotype showed up just a few times. J is TRBJ2-7 and V is TRBV6-1; 11 bases fit TRBD1. Germline V CDR1 and CDR2: MNHNS, SASEGT. Trimming at V came to 4 bases and at J to 1 base, leaving 3 bases not matched to a gene. The CDR3 has 15 amino acids. DNA of the CDR3: TGTGCCAGCAGTGCGGACAGGGGGCGATCCTACGAGCAGTACGTC. This sequence encodes CASSADRGRSYEQYV.